The rows below give T cell receptor beta chains drawn from one sample of a study of blood T cell repertoires in COVID-19. The data were produced by immunoSEQ multiplex PCR, yet TCRdb's version contains in-frame clones alone and is incomplete. The sample includes roughly 450,000 clones, 90% of them seen just once. The specimen sequenced was PBMCs or T cells enriched from blood (not recorded which). All receptors come from a young man who had recovered from COVID-19. Both conserved end residues are part of each CDR3.

J gene: TRBJ1-1; V gene: TRBV5-6; CDR3 protein: CASSLAAGVHTEAFF
J gene: TRBJ1-1; V gene: TRBV21-1; CDR3 protein: CASSKGSVNTEAFF
J gene: TRBJ2-1; V gene: TRBV4-2; CDR3 protein: CASSQEGGGSYNEQFF
J gene: TRBJ2-3; V gene: TRBV27; CDR3 protein: CATATREADTQYF
J gene: TRBJ2-1; V gene: TRBV7-2; CDR3 protein: CASSLVLIYNEQFF
J gene: TRBJ2-7; V gene: TRBV10-3; CDR3 protein: CATGTSGKYEQYF
J gene: TRBJ2-1; V gene: TRBV28; CDR3 protein: CASSFTGEQFF
J gene: TRBJ1-1; V gene: TRBV9; CDR3 protein: CASSVALDTEAFF
J gene: TRBJ1-3; V gene: TRBV19; CDR3 protein: CASSAGWTSSGNTIYF
J gene: TRBJ1-1; V gene: TRBV7-9; CDR3 protein: CASRTGDGAEAFF
J gene: TRBJ1-3; V gene: TRBV5-8; CDR3 protein: CASSPRGTGNTIYF
J gene: TRBJ1-5; V gene: TRBV2; CDR3 protein: CASSVQENQPQHF
J gene: TRBJ1-6; V gene: TRBV9; CDR3 protein: CASSVDRDSPLHF
J gene: TRBJ2-1; V gene: TRBV5-6; CDR3 protein: CASSQGVPSIIQFF
J gene: TRBJ1-1; V gene: TRBV19; CDR3 protein: CASSTARGAGETEAFF
J gene: TRBJ2-2; V gene: TRBV6-4; CDR3 protein: CASRTSANTGELFF
J gene: TRBJ1-2; V gene: TRBV7-9; CDR3 protein: CASSMTGDYGYTF
J gene: TRBJ2-7; V gene: TRBV7-9; CDR3 protein: CASSSRDRLYEQYF
J gene: TRBJ1-5; V gene: TRBV5-4; CDR3 protein: CASTSGGGFPEPQHF
J gene: TRBJ1-2; V gene: TRBV7-2; CDR3 protein: CASRAQGWAAGYTF
J gene: TRBJ2-3; V gene: TRBV7-9; CDR3 protein: CASTRGVTDTQYF
J gene: TRBJ2-5; V gene: TRBV5-5; CDR3 protein: CASSRGLAGGRGQETQYF
J gene: TRBJ1-5; V gene: TRBV15; CDR3 protein: CATSRDRDQPQHF
J gene: TRBJ1-2; V gene: TRBV28; CDR3 protein: CASSRTGGGYGYTF
J gene: TRBJ1-3; V gene: TRBV5-1; CDR3 protein: CASSIGDSGGNTIYF
J gene: TRBJ2-3; V gene: TRBV20-1; CDR3 protein: CSATADTQYF
J gene: TRBJ1-6; V gene: TRBV3-1/TRBV3-2; CDR3 protein: CASSHGRVKSPLHF
J gene: TRBJ2-2; V gene: TRBV7-6; CDR3 protein: CASSAEVMNTGELFF
J gene: TRBJ1-2; V gene: TRBV9; CDR3 protein: CASRFAHSTRYGYTF
J gene: TRBJ1-3; V gene: TRBV4-1; CDR3 protein: CASSQEPYSGNTIYF
J gene: TRBJ1-5; V gene: TRBV10-2; CDR3 protein: CASKSKGQGYSNQPQHF
J gene: TRBJ1-5; V gene: TRBV19; CDR3 protein: CASSIVSGSNQPQHF